The clone carrying this T cell receptor (beta chain) has at least ten counts. This sample stems from a study of regulatory T cells in long-lasting Graves disease. As to time point: newly diagnosed GD, antithyroid drugs for less than 3 months. The TCR library was made from RNA extracted from PBMCs. Investigators prepared the TCR beta libraries by applying iRepertoire HTBI primers and Arm-PCR of CDR3 regions. How the authors handled the data: Samples collectively showed approximately 62 TRBV and 11 to 15 TRBJ segments. One entry per CDR3 protein results from TCRdb running MiXCR on the multiplex PCR reads. The V and J calls and clone size come from TCRdb's table, not from the authors' own analysis. Of roughly 560,000 distinct CDR3 sequences in the sample, about 11% were seen once. The junction had 7 bases not matched to a gene; V was cut back by 4 bases and J by 9 bases. The germline V gene has CDR1 SGHTA and CDR2 FQGNSA. This CDR3 region has 14 residues.

These data are also associated with another study on T cells in Graves' hyperthyroidism and ophthalmopathy. That study adds: Among the patients, aged 18 to 65, hyperthyroidism was newly diagnosed and had lasted under 2 months.

This clonotype was sampled from a woman aged 30 to 39 with Graves disease. This sequence joins TRBV7-2 and TRBJ2-1, with 9 bases fitting TRBD1. The source material was peripheral blood mononuclear cells (PBMCs), sampled at new diagnosis, from a patient treated with antithyroid drugs. The CDR3 protein is CASSSRDRAVEQFF. CDR3 DNA: TGTGCCAGCAGCTCCCGGGACAGGGCGGTTGAGCAGTTCTTC.